This T cell receptor (beta chain) was captured by sequencing in a study of T-cell memory formation after mild COVID-19. Germline CDR1 reads LGHNA; CDR2 reads YSLEER. This CDR3 has 16 amino acids. V lost 0 bases and J 5 bases, leaving 15 bases between the germline ends. One entry per CDR3 protein results from TCRdb running MiXCR on the 5' RACE reads. Of hundreds of thousands of distinct CDR3 sequences detected, less than 25% appear once; the ten largest clones hold 8.4%. The specimen sequenced was PBMCs or a T cell subset sorted from them (not recorded which). The sequence came from an adult woman who had mild COVID-19 (a few samples of this study predate the infection). Cell type and time point are not known. The chain employs TRBV4-3 and TRBJ2-3; D possibly corresponds to TRBD2 (6 bases). The CDR3 here is CASSQDGTGVGDTQYF. DNA for the CDR3: TGCGCCAGCAGCCAAGATGGGACGGGAGTGGGAGATACGCAGTATTTT.